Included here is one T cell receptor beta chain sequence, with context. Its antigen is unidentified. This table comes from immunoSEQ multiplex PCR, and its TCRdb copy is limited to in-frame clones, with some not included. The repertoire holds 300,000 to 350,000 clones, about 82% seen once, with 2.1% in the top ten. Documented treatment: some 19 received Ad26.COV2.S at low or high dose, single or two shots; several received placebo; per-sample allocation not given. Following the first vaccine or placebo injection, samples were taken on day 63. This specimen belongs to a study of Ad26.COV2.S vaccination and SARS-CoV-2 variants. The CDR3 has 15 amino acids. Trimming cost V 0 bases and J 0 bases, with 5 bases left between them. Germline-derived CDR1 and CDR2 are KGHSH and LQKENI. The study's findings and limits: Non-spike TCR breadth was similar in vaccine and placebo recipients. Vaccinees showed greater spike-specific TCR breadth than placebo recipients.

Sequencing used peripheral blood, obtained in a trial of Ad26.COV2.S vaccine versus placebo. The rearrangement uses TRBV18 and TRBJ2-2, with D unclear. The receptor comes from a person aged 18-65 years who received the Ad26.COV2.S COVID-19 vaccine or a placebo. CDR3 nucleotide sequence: TGTGCCAGCTCACCACCCAATACGAACACCGGGGAGCTGTTTTTT. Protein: CASSPPNTNTGELFF.